The subject of this entry is one TCR beta chain. This entry comes from a study of T cell changes during pregnancy in multiple sclerosis. TCRdb's table, derived via immunoSEQ multiplex PCR, lists solely in-frame clones and lacks some. There are approximately 38,000 clones in the sample; about 92% occur only once, and around 5.5% lies in the top ten. This receptor was obtained from a female donor with multiple sclerosis, enrolled in a pregnancy study. The input for sequencing was CD8+ T cells from peripheral blood mononuclear cells, taken in the third trimester of pregnancy.

DNA for the CDR3: TGTGCCAGCAGCTTGGGTAGCGGGCTGAACTACGAGCAGTACTTC. This sequence encodes CASSLGSGLNYEQYF. The chain has TRBV5-6 and TRBJ2-7, with TRBD2 matching over 7 bases. The germline CDR1 and CDR2 sequences are SGHDT and YYEEEE. The trim removed 0 bases at V and 3 bases at J, leaving 6 bases unmatched. The CDR3 spans 15 residues.